A selection of T cell receptor beta chains follows, all from one sample in a study of lymphopenia after photon versus proton radiotherapy. TCRdb keeps only in-frame clones here, not all; method: immunoSEQ multiplex PCR. The repertoire holds roughly 53,000 clones, around 88% seen once, with roughly 29% in the top ten. The sample consisted of peripheral blood, taken from a patient treated with photon-based radiotherapy. The source of these receptors is a man in his forties or fifties with gastric cancer. Both conserved end residues are part of each CDR3. A D gene is named only where the DNA matches it firmly. For some rows the clone size is stated as once, few or many, or as a class when expanded; others skip it.

j_call d_call v_call clone_size cdr3_nt cdr3_aa
TRBJ2-2 . TRBV29-1 once TGCAGCGTGTCCGGGACAACCGGACTAGTCCCCACCGGGGAGCTGTTTTTT CSVSGTTGLVPTGELFF
TRBJ2-2 TRBD2 TRBV5-1 . TGCGCCAGCAGCGACAGCGGGGGGAACACCGGGGAGCTGTTTTTT CASSDSGGNTGELFF
TRBJ2-2 TRBD2 TRBV7-9 . TGTGCCAGCAGCATAGCAGCGGGGGGCACCGGGGAGCTGTTTTTT CASSIAAGGTGELFF
TRBJ1-1 TRBD1 TRBV11-2 few TGTGCCAGCAGACCAGGGGGTAGGAACACTGAAGCTTTCTTT CASRPGGRNTEAFF
TRBJ1-2 TRBD1 TRBV5-6 . TGTGCCAGCAGCCCCGGGACAGGGGGCAACTATGGCTACACCTTC CASSPGTGGNYGYTF
TRBJ1-3 . TRBV6-5 few TGTGCCAGCAGTTACTGGGACGACTCTGGAAACACCATATATTTT CASSYWDDSGNTIYF
TRBJ1-2 . TRBV7-9 . TGTGCCAGCAGCTTAGAAAAGGGAATCGGCGGCTACACCTTC CASSLEKGIGGYTF
TRBJ1-2 . TRBV6-1 few TGTGCCAGCAGTGTACGTGAAAGGCGGGAGAATGGCTACACCTTC CASSVRERRENGYTF
TRBJ2-5 . TRBV7-3 . TGTGCCAGCAGCGCGGACAGACAAGAGACCCAGTACTTC CASSADRQETQYF
TRBJ2-7 TRBD2 TRBV5-5 once TGTGCCAGCAGCTTGAGGGGACTAGCGGGAGCCTACGAGCAGTACTTC CASSLRGLAGAYEQYF
TRBJ2-3 . TRBV2 . TGTGCCAGCAGTGAGCGGCTGGGGGACACAGATACGCAGTATTTT CASSERLGDTDTQYF
TRBJ2-3 . TRBV5-5 . TGTGCCAGCAGCTTGCACAGGTCCACAGATACGCAGTATTTT CASSLHRSTDTQYF
TRBJ1-3 . TRBV27 . TGTGCCAGCAGTCCGTCGCTCTCTGGAAACACCATATATTTT CASSPSLSGNTIYF
TRBJ2-3 TRBD1 TRBV30 . TGTGCCTGGAGTCGACAGGGGGTAAGCACAGATACGCAGTATTTT CAWSRQGVSTDTQYF
TRBJ1-1 . TRBV14 . TGTGCCAGCAGAGGGGTTACTAACACTGAAGCTTTCTTT CASRGVTNTEAFF
TRBJ2-1 . TRBV7-9 . TGTGCCAGCAGCCCCCGGTTGGGGACGGGCAATGAGCAGTTCTTC CASSPRLGTGNEQFF
TRBJ1-1 . TRBV6-6 . TGTGCCAGCAGTTACCCGGGAGGGATTGAAGCTTTCTTT CASSYPGGIEAFF
TRBJ1-1 . TRBV19 . TGTGCCAGTAGTATTGGGGGACTTGGGAGGACTGAAGCTTTCTTT CASSIGGLGRTEAFF
TRBJ2-7 TRBD2 TRBV5-6 . TGTGCCAGCAGCGAGCGGGAGAGCTACGAGCAGTACTTC CASSERESYEQYF
TRBJ1-3 . TRBV4-1 few TGCGCCAGCAGCCAAGTGGTTGGCGGAAACACCATATATTTT CASSQVVGGNTIYF
TRBJ1-2 . TRBV6-5 . TGTGCCAGCAGTTTGAGTGGTTACAGGATTATCTATGGCTACACCTTC CASSLSGYRIIYGYTF
TRBJ2-1 . TRBV19 . TGTGCCAGTAGTATGAGGTCACGGCCTAGGGATGAGCAGTTCTTC CASSMRSRPRDEQFF
TRBJ1-1 . TRBV7-2 . TGTGCCAGCAGCCGAGGGTCGACGGGTTCGGAAGCTTTCTTT CASSRGSTGSEAFF
TRBJ1-1 . TRBV28 . TGTGCCAGCAGCCAAGGGGGGCCATCGGGCACTGAAGCTTTCTTT CASSQGGPSGTEAFF
TRBJ2-2 . TRBV5-1 . TGCGCCAGCAGCTTGTCTGGTTACACCGGGGAGCTGTTTTTT CASSLSGYTGELFF
TRBJ1-5 . TRBV19 . TGTGCCAGTAGAGATACAGGGACCCAGCCCCAGCATTTT CASRDTGTQPQHF
TRBJ2-5 . TRBV28 . TGTGCCAGCACCTTGGACAGTCCTCAAGAGACCCAGTACTTC CASTLDSPQETQYF
TRBJ1-1 . TRBV2 . TGTGCCAGCAGTGAAGGAACTGAAGCTTTCTTT CASSEGTEAFF
TRBJ2-7 . TRBV18 . TGTGCCAGCTCACCCCTCCCATTCTCCTACGAGCAGTACTTC CASSPLPFSYEQYF
TRBJ1-3 . TRBV14 many TGTGCCAGCAGCCAAGACCTCGGGACCCGGGCTATATCCGGAAACACCATATATTTT CASSQDLGTRAISGNTIYF
TRBJ1-2 . TRBV19 few TGTGCCAGTAGTATACGGTGGCCCCCGAGGGGCTACACCTTC CASSIRWPPRGYTF
TRBJ2-1 TRBD1 TRBV7-6 . TGTGCCAGCAGCGGAATGACAGGGAAGGACAATGAGCAGTTCTTC CASSGMTGKDNEQFF
TRBJ1-5 . TRBV19 . TGTGCCAGTAGGGCATGGGAGGGGAATGATCAGCCCCAGCATTTT CASRAWEGNDQPQHF
TRBJ2-1 TRBD1 TRBV25-1 . TGTGCCAGCAGTGACCCCGGACAGGGGCCACAAAGCGAACTGTTCTTC CASSDPGQGPQSELFF
TRBJ2-1 . TRBV15 . TGTGCCACCAGCAGAGATCCGGCGCTAGCCCGGGGCAATGAGCAGTTCTTC CATSRDPALARGNEQFF
TRBJ2-1 TRBD1 TRBV6-4 . TGTGCCAGCAGCTCTGGACAGGGGACCTACAATGAGCAGTTCTTC CASSSGQGTYNEQFF
TRBJ2-1 TRBD1 TRBV18 . TGTGCCAGCTCACTCCGGGACAGGGGGCGTAATGAGCAGTTCTTC CASSLRDRGRNEQFF
TRBJ1-5 . TRBV28 . TGTGCCAGCAGTTTAGGGGTCTGGGACAATCAGCCCCAGCATTTT CASSLGVWDNQPQHF
TRBJ2-1 TRBD2 TRBV14 . TGTGCCAGCAGCCGCCTCACCTGGGGCGGGAGCTTGGATGAGCAGTTCTTC CASSRLTWGGSLDEQFF
TRBJ2-5 . TRBV9 . TGTGCCAGCAGCGTACGTTCTCGGCAGGGAGAGACCCAGTACTTC CASSVRSRQGETQYF
TRBJ2-3 . TRBV7-9 . TGTGCCAGCAGCTCGATGGGCACAGATACGCAGTATTTT CASSSMGTDTQYF
TRBJ2-1 . TRBV27 . TGTGCCAGCAGTCACCCGCCAGCCGTAGCAACTAACAATGAGCAGTTCTTC CASSHPPAVATNNEQFF
TRBJ1-2 . TRBV20-1 . TGCATCCAGACCCTACGCACTGGCTACACCTTC CIQTLRTGYTF
TRBJ2-3 . TRBV19 . TGTGCCAGTAGTTCCGGGACTAGCACAGATACGCAGTATTTT CASSSGTSTDTQYF
TRBJ1-4 TRBD1 TRBV7-9 . TGTGCCAGCAGCAGCACCTCCGGGACAGGGGAAAAACTGTTTTTT CASSSTSGTGEKLFF
TRBJ1-5 . TRBV27 . TGTGCCAGCAGTTTGTCAGGGGTCAATCAGCCCCAGCATTTT CASSLSGVNQPQHF
TRBJ1-5 TRBD1 TRBV5-5 medium-sized TGTGCCAGCAGTTTGACAGGGGATCAGCCCCAGCATTTT CASSLTGDQPQHF
TRBJ2-3 . TRBV7-3 few TGTGCCAGCAGCTTAATGGGAGCCCTTACAGATACGCAGTATTTT CASSLMGALTDTQYF
TRBJ1-6 TRBD1 TRBV30 . TGTGCCCTTTCCAGGGGGCGGAATTCACCCCTCCACTTT CALSRGRNSPLHF
TRBJ1-2 TRBD1 TRBV30 . TGTGCCTGGAGTAGGGACAGGGGACTAAACTATGGCTACACCTTC CAWSRDRGLNYGYTF
TRBJ1-2 . TRBV6-5 . TGTGCCGTCAGGCTGTGGAACTATGGCTACACCTTC CAVRLWNYGYTF
TRBJ2-7 TRBD2 TRBV7-2 once TGTGCCAGCAGACTAGCGGGCAACTCCTACGAGCAGTACTTC CASRLAGNSYEQYF
TRBJ2-5 . TRBV18 . TGTGCCAGCTCACCACCGGGACCTATGGTGGAGACCCAGTACTTC CASSPPGPMVETQYF
TRBJ2-3 . TRBV4-2 . TGTGCCAGCAGCCAATTAACATCGGGAGTGGCAGATACGCAGTATTTT CASSQLTSGVADTQYF
TRBJ1-3 . TRBV19 few TGTGCCAGTAGCTGGACGCAGAGCTCTGGAAACACCATATATTTT CASSWTQSSGNTIYF